Described below is a single T cell receptor (beta chain) sequence and its context. The data were taken from a study of blood T cell repertoires in COVID-19. In the authors' methods: Estimation of nucleated cell counts was performed using reference gene primer amplification. Using immunoSEQ multiplex PCR, the repertoire was profiled, and TCRdb retains in-frame clones only, with some absent. That table supplies the V and J calls and clone size; D and trimming were determined from the DNA. The table has fewer than 450,000 clones, under 95% seen once; the top ten hold about 3.5%. CDR3 length: 12 amino acids. The V end was cut by 2 bases, the J end by 8 bases, with 9 bases between. CDR1 is MGHDK, CDR2 SYGVNS, per germline.

The gene calls are TRBV25-1 and TRBJ1-2; D unclear. This receptor was obtained from a woman younger than 35 who had recovered from COVID-19. Sequencing used peripheral blood. The CDR3 protein is CASSEGLRGYTF. Here the CDR3 DNA reads TGTGCCAGCAGTGAAGGGCTCAGGGGCTACACCTTC.